Given below is one T cell receptor (beta chain) in context. The data were taken from a study of blood T cell repertoires in COVID-19. The wider study: COVID-19 samples, acute and convalescent, were from the United States, Italy and Spain. T cells, B-cell-depleted T cells, or PBMCs provided the cDNA or gDNA that served as material.

As processed by the authors: Using reference gene primer amplification, nucleated cell counts were estimated. Data came from immunoSEQ multiplex PCR; TCRdb stores just in-frame clones and leaves some out. V, J and clone size were drawn from that table, and D and trimming were deduced from the DNA. Of roughly 160,000 clones in the sample, more than 85% were seen once. This CDR3 is built from 16 residues. Germline CDR1 SEHNR, CDR2 FQNEAQ (reference sequence). The V gene lost 2 bases and the J gene lost 2 bases, with 15 bases spanning the gap. The sample consisted of peripheral blood. The rearrangement uses TRBV7-9 and TRBJ1-2; D is undetermined. This TCR came from a man younger than 35 with acute or convalescent COVID-19. CDR3 in amino acids: CASSLTADEVNYGYTF. CDR3 DNA: TGTGCCAGCAGCTTAACGGCAGACGAGGTCAACTATGGCTACACCTTC.